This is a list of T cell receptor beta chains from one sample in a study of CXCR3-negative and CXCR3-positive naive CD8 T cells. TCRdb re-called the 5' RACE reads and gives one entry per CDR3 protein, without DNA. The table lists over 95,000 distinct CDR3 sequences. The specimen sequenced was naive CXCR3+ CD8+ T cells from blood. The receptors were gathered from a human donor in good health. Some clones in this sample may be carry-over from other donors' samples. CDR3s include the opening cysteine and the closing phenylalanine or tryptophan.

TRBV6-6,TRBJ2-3,CASSYVSGTDTQYF
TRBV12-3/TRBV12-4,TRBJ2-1,CASSASGRAGEQFF
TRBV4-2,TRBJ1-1,CTSSQDRQGAFSFTEAFF
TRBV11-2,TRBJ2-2,CAGSGDTGELFF
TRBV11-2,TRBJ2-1,CASSLPGLAAFNEQFF
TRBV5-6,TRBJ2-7,CASSLGGSQYEQYF
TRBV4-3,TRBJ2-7,CASSQVLAGAYEQYF
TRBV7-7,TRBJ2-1,CASSLGPSVFYNEQFF
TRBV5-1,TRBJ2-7,CASSLLLGLDYEQYF
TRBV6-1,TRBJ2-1,CASSRLAGGPSEQFF
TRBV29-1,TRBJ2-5,CSVDSGADGGF
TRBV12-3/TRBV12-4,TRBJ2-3,CASRSSTGGPQEYF
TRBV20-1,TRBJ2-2,CSATRLAVRTGELFF
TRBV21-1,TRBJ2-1,CAIRDSWDEQFF
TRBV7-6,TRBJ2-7,CASSYRDTYEPYF
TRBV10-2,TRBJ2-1,CASRDESAEQFF
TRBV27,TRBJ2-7,CASSLEGQSSYEQYF
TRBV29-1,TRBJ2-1,CSVGGGLYNEQFF
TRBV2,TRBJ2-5,CASIRGGETQYF
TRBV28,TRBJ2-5,CASSLSLLLPGQGTETQYF
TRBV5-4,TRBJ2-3,CASSGWPTAGDTQYF
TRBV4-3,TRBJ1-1,CASSQDIGTTEAFF
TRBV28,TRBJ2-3,CASSFYSSTDTQYF
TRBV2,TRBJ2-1,CASSDSREGPNEQFF
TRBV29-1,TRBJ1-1,CSDEMGTNTEAFF
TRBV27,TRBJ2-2,CASSSAWTGYSGELFF
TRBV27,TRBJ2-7,CASSKRRGTDEQYF
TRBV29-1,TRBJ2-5,CSVKRAGGTSQETQYF
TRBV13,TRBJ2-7,CASSLDVSYEQYF
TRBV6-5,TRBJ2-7,CASSSGITYEQYF
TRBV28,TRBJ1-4,CASSPPDRGGEKLFF
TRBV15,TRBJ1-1,CATSRTDGWRGTEAFF
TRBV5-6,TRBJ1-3,CASSFGVGISGNTIYF
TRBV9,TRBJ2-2,CASSEKPGQGNTGELFF
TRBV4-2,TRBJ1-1,CASSHGGGTEAFF
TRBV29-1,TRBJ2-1,CSGIVSNEQFF
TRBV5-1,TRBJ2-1,CASSALSYNEQFF
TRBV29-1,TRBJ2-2,CSVPRNTGELFF
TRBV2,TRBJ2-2,CASSGGTVDTGELFF
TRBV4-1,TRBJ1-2,CASSQDRSGGWNYGYTF
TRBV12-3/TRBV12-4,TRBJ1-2,CASSLGSRRYNYGYTF
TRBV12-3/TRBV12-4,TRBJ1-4,CASSGQDGNEKLFF
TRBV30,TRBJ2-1,CAWTNRGGPYNEQFF
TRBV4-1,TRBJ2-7,CASSQVGGSSSYEQYF
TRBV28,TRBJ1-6,CASSFSGSYNSPLHF
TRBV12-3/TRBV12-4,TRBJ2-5,CASNGRAGETQYF